Reported below is one T cell receptor (beta chain). Which antigen it targets is not known. No much larger clone exists at a distance of one base, and base qualities are not known. This sample stems from a study of blood T cell repertoires in COVID-19 (dated by TCRdb to the early 2020s). Regarding the research as a whole: Samples from collaborators originated in the United States, Italy and Spain and spanned both the acute and convalescent phases of COVID-19. Where available, HLA class I and class II types were taken from metadata supplied by the sample provider and were not determined by assay-based typing. The repertoires were made available in a free public database intended to serve as a resource for research on the immune response to SARS-CoV-2. The sample metadata nearly always contained a de-identified subject ID, COVID-19 status, age in years and sex. The dataset comprised deeply sampled blood TCRbeta repertoires from subjects exposed to, actively infected with, or recovered from COVID-19. Samples were obtained from the ongoing ImmuneRACE study (first 160 participants) and from over 1,000 subjects provided by 6 global collaborators. The material from the prospective study consisted of cDNA or gDNA derived from T cells, B-cell-depleted T cells, or PBMCs. Here is what the overall study found, with its caveats: The amount of clinical and demographic metadata varied by source and participant and was provided uncurated.

TCRbeta CDR3 regions were amplified from genomic DNA by means of the immunoSEQ Assay, a bias-controlled multiplex PCR. Per the original workflow: Within the assay, amplification of reference gene primers was used to estimate how many nucleated cells each sample contained. To quantify the absolute abundance of each unique TCRbeta CDR3 rearrangement, sequence reads were collapsed and filtered. For each sample, productive Simpson clonality was calculated by taking the square root of Simpson's diversity index across productive rearrangements. TCRdb provides this immuneACCESS table in a form limited to in-frame rearrangements. Some clones are lacking; in checked studies, under half of them reflect an unresolved V gene, and why the rest are absent is not known. V, J and clone size were drawn from that table, and D and trimming were deduced from the DNA. The sample contains roughly 100,000 clones, approximately 80% of them found a single time. The ten largest clonotypes hold approximately 12% of the sample.

Whole blood was collected in K2EDTA tubes by collaborating institutions according to the institutions' own protocols. For TCRbeta analysis, collaborator samples were shipped as frozen whole blood, as isolated PBMCs, or as DNA extracted from either sample type. Reading from cysteine to phenylalanine, the CDR3 counts 14 amino acids. Kept here is only the CDR3 DNA, which spans 42 bases and is read in frame from base 1. The V end loses 3 bases and the J end loses 3 bases, and a stretch of 11 bases separates them. CDR1 and CDR2 were assigned from the germline V gene as SGHTA and FQGNSA. The sample taken for sequencing was peripheral blood. The origin of this receptor is a human donor in a cohort sampled during active COVID-19. Recombination linked TRBV7-2 to TRBJ1-2; a tentative D call is TRBD1 (6 bases match). The CDR3 in this case is CASSFPGGHYGYTF. The DNA sequence reads TGTGCCAGCAGCTTTCCCGGGGGGCACTATGGCTACACCTTC.